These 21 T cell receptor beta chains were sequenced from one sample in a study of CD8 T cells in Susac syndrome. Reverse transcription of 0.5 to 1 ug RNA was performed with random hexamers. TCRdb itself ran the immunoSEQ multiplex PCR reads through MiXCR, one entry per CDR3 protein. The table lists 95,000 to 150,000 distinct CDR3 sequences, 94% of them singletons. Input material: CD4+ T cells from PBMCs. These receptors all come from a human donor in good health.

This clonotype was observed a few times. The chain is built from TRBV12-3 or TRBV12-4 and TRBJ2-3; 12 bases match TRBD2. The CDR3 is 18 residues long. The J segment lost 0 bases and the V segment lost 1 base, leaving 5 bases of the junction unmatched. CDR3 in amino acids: CASSLGLAGVSSTDTQYF. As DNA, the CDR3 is TGTGCCAGCAGTTTAGGACTAGCGGGAGTATCCAGCACAGATACGCAGTATTTT.

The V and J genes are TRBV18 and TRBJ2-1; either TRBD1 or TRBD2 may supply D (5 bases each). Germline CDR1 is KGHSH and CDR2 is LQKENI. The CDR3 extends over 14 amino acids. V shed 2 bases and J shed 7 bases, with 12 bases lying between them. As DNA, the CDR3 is TGTGCCAGCTCACCAAAGGGGCGCGGGAATGAGCAGTTCTTC. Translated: CASSPKGRGNEQFF.

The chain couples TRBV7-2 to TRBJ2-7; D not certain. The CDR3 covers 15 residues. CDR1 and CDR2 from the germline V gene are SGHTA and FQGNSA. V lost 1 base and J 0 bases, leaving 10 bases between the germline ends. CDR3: CASSLGSDDSYEQYF. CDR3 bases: TGTGCCAGCAGCTTAGGTAGTGATGACTCCTACGAGCAGTACTTC.

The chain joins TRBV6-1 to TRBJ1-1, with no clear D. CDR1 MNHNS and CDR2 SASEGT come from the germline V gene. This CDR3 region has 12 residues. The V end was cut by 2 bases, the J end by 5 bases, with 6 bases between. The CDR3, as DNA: TGTGCCAGCAGTGAATATTATACTGAAGCTTTCTTT. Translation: CASSEYYTEAFF.

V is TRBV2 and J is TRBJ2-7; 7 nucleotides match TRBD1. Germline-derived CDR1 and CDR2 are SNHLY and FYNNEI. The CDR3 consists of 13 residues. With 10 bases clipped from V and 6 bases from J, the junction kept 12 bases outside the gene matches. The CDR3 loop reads CATGVLPGGEQYF. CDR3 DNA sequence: TGTGCCACAGGGGTCCTGCCAGGGGGCGAGCAGTACTTC. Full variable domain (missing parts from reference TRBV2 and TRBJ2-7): EPEVTQTPSHQVTQMGQEVILRCVPISNHLYFYWYRQILGQKVEFLVSFYNNEISEKSEIFDDQFSVERPDGSNFTLKIRSTKLEDSAMYFCATGVLPGGEQYFGPGTRLTVT.

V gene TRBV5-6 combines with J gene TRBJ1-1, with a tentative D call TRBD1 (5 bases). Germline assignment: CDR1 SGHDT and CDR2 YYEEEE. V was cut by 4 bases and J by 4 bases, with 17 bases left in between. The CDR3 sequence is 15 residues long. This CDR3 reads CASSGGGAGITEAFF. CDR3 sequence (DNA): TGTGCCAGCAGCGGGGGAGGGGCGGGGATCACTGAAGCTTTCTTT.

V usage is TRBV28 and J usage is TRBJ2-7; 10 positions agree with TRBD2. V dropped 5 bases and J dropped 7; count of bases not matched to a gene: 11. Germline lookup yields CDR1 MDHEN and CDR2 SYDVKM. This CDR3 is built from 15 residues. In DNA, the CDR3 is TGTGCCAGCAGTCAAAGCGGGAGGGCCTCGAGAGAGCAGTACTTC. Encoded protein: CASSQSGRASREQYF.

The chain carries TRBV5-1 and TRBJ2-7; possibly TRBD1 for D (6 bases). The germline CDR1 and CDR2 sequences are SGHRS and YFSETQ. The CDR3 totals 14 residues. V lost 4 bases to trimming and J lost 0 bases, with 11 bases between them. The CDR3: CASSTVQGSYEQYF. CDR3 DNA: TGCGCCAGCAGCACTGTACAGGGCTCCTACGAGCAGTACTTC.

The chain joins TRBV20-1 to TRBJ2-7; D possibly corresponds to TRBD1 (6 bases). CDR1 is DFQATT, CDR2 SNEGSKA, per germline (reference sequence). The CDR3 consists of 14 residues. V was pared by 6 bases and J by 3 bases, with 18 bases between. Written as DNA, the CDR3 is TGCAGTGCGAGCAAATCAGGGGTCAACTACGAGCAGTACTTC. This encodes CSASKSGVNYEQYF.

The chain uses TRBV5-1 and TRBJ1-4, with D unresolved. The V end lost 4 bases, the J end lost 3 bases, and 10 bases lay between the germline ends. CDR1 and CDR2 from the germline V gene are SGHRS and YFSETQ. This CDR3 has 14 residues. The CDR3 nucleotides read TGCGCCAGCAGCCCGGGCGACGCTAATGAAAAACTGTTTTTT. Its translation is CASSPGDANEKLFF.

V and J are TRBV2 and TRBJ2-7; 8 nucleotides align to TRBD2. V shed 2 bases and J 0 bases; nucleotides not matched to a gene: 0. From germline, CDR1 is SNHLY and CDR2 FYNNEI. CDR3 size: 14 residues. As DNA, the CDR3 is TGTGCCAGCAGTGAACTAGCGGGCTCCTACGAGCAGTACTTC. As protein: CASSELAGSYEQYF. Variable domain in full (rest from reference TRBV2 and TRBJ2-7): EPEVTQTPSHQVTQMGQEVILRCVPISNHLYFYWYRQILGQKVEFLVSFYNNEISEKSEIFDDQFSVERPDGSNFTLKIRSTKLEDSAMYFCASSELAGSYEQYFGPGTRLTVT.

CDR3 region: CASSLTGDAEAFF. As DNA, the CDR3 is TGTGCCAGCAGCCTGACAGGGGATGCTGAAGCTTTCTTT. The chain joins TRBV7-3 to TRBJ1-1; 8 bases align to TRBD1. The V segment lost 5 bases and the J segment 6 bases; nucleotides outside the gene matches: 5. Germline assignment: CDR1 SGHTA and CDR2 FQGTGA. The length of the CDR3 is 13 residues.

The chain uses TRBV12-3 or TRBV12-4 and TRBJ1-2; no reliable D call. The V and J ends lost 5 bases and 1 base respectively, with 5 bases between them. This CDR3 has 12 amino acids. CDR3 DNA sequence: TGTGCCAGCAGTCCCAGTAACTATGGCTACACCTTC. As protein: CASSPSNYGYTF.

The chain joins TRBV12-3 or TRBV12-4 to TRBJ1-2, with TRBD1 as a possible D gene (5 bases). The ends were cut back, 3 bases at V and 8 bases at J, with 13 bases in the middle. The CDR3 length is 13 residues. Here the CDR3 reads CASSFTRGEGYTF. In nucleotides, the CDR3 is TGTGCCAGCAGTTTTACCCGGGGGGAAGGCTACACCTTC.

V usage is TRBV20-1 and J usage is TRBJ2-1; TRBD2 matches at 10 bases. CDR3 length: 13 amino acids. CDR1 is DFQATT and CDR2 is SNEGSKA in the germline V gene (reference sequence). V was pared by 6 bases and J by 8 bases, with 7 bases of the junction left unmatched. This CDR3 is CSALLAGPDEQFF. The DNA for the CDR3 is TGCAGTGCATTACTAGCGGGGCCCGATGAGCAGTTCTTC.

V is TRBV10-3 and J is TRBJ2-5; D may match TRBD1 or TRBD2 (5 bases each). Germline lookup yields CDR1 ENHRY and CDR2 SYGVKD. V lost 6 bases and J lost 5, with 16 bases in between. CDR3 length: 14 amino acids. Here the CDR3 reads CAISLGESGETQYF. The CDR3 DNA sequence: TGTGCCATCAGCTTGGGGGAGAGTGGGGAGACCCAGTACTTC.

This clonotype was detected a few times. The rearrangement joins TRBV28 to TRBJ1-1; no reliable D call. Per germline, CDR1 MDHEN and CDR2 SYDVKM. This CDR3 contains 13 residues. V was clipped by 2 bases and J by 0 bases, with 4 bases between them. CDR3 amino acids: CASSLRLNTEAFF. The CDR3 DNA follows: TGTGCCAGCAGTTTACGGCTGAACACTGAAGCTTTCTTT. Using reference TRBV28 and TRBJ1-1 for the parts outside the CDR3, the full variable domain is DVKVTQSSRYLVKRTGEKVFLECVQDMDHENMFWYRQDPGLGLRLIYFSYDVKMKEKGDIPEGYSVSREKKERFSLILESASTNQTSMYLCASSLRLNTEAFFGQGTRLTVV.

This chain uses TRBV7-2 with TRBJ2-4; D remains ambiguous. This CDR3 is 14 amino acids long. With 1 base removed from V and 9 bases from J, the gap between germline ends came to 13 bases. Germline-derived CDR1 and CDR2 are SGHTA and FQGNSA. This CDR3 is CASSLDRTRGIQYF. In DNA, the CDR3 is TGTGCCAGCAGCTTAGATCGCACGAGAGGCATTCAGTACTTC.

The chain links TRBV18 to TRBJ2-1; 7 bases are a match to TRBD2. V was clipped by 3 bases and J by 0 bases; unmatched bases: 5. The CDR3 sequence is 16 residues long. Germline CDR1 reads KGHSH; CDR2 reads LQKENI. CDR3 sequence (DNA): TGTGCCAGCTCACCGGCTAGCGGTCTCTCCTACAATGAGCAGTTCTTC. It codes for CASSPASGLSYNEQFF.

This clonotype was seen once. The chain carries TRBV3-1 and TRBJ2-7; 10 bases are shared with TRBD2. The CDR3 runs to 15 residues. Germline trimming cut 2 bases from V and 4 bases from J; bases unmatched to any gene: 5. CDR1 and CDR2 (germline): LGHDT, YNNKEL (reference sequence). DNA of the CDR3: TGTGCCAGCAGCCAATTGTCTAGCGGGAGATACGAGCAGTACTTC. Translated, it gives CASSQLSSGRYEQYF.

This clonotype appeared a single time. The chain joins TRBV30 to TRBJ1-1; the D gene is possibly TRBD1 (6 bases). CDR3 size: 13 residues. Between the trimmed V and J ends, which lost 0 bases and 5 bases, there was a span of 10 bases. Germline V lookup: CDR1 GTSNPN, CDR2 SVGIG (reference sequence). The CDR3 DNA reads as TGTGCCTGGAGTGTAGGGGGACGAACTGAAGCTTTCTTT. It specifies CAWSVGGRTEAFF.